This is a list of T cell receptor beta chains from one sample in a study of shared clonotypes between healthy human individuals. Assay used: immunoSEQ multiplex PCR; TCRdb lists only in-frame clones, some missing. The sample contains approximately 500,000 clones, about 96% of which appear only once. Sequencing used naive CD4+ T cells sorted from blood. Receptor source: a woman aged 30 to 39 in good health. The CDR3 runs from the conserved cysteine through the conserved F or W. D genes are given only for firm matches. Expanded clones get a size class; other rows say once, few or many, or leave the size out.

V gene: TRBV7-6
clone size: .
J gene: TRBJ1-1
D gene: .
CDR3 protein: CASSPGRLNTEAFF
CDR3 DNA: TGTGCCAGCAGCCCCGGACGGTTGAACACTGAAGCTTTCTTT

V gene: TRBV28
clone size: .
J gene: TRBJ2-7
D gene: TRBD1
CDR3 protein: CASSDPGQGFEQYF
CDR3 DNA: TGTGCCAGCAGTGATCCGGGACAGGGGTTCGAGCAGTACTTC

V gene: TRBV28
clone size: .
J gene: TRBJ1-1
D gene: .
CDR3 protein: CASSSSTDAEAFF
CDR3 DNA: .

V gene: TRBV5-1
clone size: .
J gene: TRBJ2-7
D gene: TRBD2
CDR3 protein: CASSWGLAGDEQYF
CDR3 DNA: TGCGCCAGCAGCTGGGGACTAGCGGGAGACGAGCAGTACTTC

V gene: TRBV6-6
clone size: .
J gene: TRBJ2-7
D gene: TRBD1
CDR3 protein: CASSSDRGIGSYEQYF
CDR3 DNA: TGTGCCAGCAGTTCGGACAGGGGGATAGGCTCCTACGAGCAGTACTTC

V gene: TRBV28
clone size: .
J gene: TRBJ1-2
D gene: .
CDR3 protein: CASSSQNYGYTF
CDR3 DNA: TGTGCCAGCAGTTCCCAGAACTATGGCTACACCTTC

V gene: TRBV18
clone size: .
J gene: TRBJ1-1
D gene: .
CDR3 protein: CASSPTPGVTNTEAFF
CDR3 DNA: TGTGCCAGCTCACCTACCCCTGGGGTGACGAACACTGAAGCTTTCTTT

V gene: TRBV7-9
clone size: .
J gene: TRBJ2-4
D gene: .
CDR3 protein: CASSFGEGNIQYF
CDR3 DNA: TGTGCCAGCAGCTTCGGCGAGGGGAACATTCAGTACTTC

V gene: TRBV7-9
clone size: .
J gene: TRBJ2-7
D gene: .
CDR3 protein: CASSLHLRGQSYEQYF
CDR3 DNA: TGTGCCAGCAGCTTACACCTCCGGGGGCAATCCTACGAGCAGTACTTC

V gene: TRBV19
clone size: .
J gene: TRBJ1-1
D gene: .
CDR3 protein: CASSITPPNTEAFF
CDR3 DNA: TGTGCCAGTAGTATAACCCCCCCGAACACTGAAGCTTTCTTT

V gene: TRBV15
clone size: .
J gene: TRBJ2-7
D gene: TRBD2
CDR3 protein: CATSRGEREGPREQYF
CDR3 DNA: TGTGCCACCAGCAGAGGTGAGCGGGAGGGCCCGCGCGAGCAGTACTTC

V gene: TRBV5-1
clone size: once
J gene: TRBJ2-1
D gene: .
CDR3 protein: CASSLRQVSSYNEQFF
CDR3 DNA: TGCGCCAGCAGCCTAAGACAGGTTAGCTCCTACAATGAGCAGTTCTTC

V gene: TRBV19
clone size: .
J gene: TRBJ1-3
D gene: .
CDR3 protein: CASSDHKAAGNTIYF
CDR3 DNA: TGTGCCAGTAGTGACCACAAAGCAGCAGGAAACACCATATATTTT

V gene: TRBV21-1
clone size: .
J gene: TRBJ2-7
D gene: .
CDR3 protein: CASTLRMGERKTSYEQYF
CDR3 DNA: TGTGCCAGCACCCTCCGGATGGGGGAGCGGAAGACCTCCTACGAGCAGTACTTC

V gene: TRBV2
clone size: .
J gene: TRBJ2-1
D gene: TRBD2
CDR3 protein: CASRGGLAGEQFF
CDR3 DNA: TGTGCCAGCAGGGGAGGACTAGCGGGAGAGCAGTTCTTC

V gene: TRBV6-6
clone size: .
J gene: TRBJ2-5
D gene: TRBD1
CDR3 protein: CASAVDRVEETQYF
CDR3 DNA: TGTGCCAGTGCCGTCGACAGGGTTGAAGAGACCCAGTACTTC

V gene: TRBV19
clone size: .
J gene: TRBJ1-5
D gene: .
CDR3 protein: CASREILGNQPQHF
CDR3 DNA: TGTGCCAGTAGAGAGATCCTGGGCAATCAGCCCCAGCATTTT

V gene: TRBV7-2
clone size: .
J gene: TRBJ2-7
D gene: .
CDR3 protein: CASSLTRSSYEQYF
CDR3 DNA: TGTGCCAGCAGCTTAACCAGGAGCTCCTACGAGCAGTACTTC

V gene: TRBV18
clone size: few
J gene: TRBJ2-7
D gene: TRBD2
CDR3 protein: CASSPGEGFLYEQYF
CDR3 DNA: TGTGCCAGCTCACCGGGGGAGGGCTTCCTATACGAGCAGTACTTC

V gene: TRBV4-1
clone size: once
J gene: TRBJ2-1
D gene: .
CDR3 protein: CASSQDPVDNEQFF
CDR3 DNA: TGCGCCAGCAGCCAAGACCCCGTTGACAATGAGCAGTTCTTC

V gene: TRBV5-1
clone size: .
J gene: TRBJ2-7
D gene: TRBD1
CDR3 protein: CAVLSPTVTGQYEQYF
CDR3 DNA: TGCGCTGTACTATCTCCAACCGTGACAGGGCAATACGAGCAGTACTTC

V gene: TRBV18
clone size: .
J gene: TRBJ1-3
D gene: TRBD1
CDR3 protein: CASSPQGAEGNTIYF
CDR3 DNA: TGTGCCAGCTCACCTCAGGGGGCGGAAGGAAACACCATATATTTT

V gene: TRBV7-2
clone size: .
J gene: TRBJ1-5
D gene: .
CDR3 protein: CASSLGYSNQPQHF
CDR3 DNA: TGTGCCAGCAGCTTAGGGTATAGCAATCAGCCCCAGCATTTT